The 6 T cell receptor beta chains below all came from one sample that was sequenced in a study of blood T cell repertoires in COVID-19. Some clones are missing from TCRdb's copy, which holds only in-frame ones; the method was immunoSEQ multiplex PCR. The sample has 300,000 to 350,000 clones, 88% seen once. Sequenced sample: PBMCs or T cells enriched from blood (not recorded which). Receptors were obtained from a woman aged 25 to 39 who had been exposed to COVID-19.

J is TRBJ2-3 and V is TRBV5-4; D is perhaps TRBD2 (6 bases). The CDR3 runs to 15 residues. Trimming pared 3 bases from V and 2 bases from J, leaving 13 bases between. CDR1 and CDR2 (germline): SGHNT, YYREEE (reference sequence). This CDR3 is CASSWEESDTDTQYF. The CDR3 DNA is TGTGCCAGCAGCTGGGAGGAGAGCGACACAGATACGCAGTATTTT.

CDR3 DNA: TGTGCCAGCTCACCACTAACAGGGGATGAGCAGTTCTTC. Translated: CASSPLTGDEQFF. The rearrangement uses TRBV18 and TRBJ2-1, with 7 bases fitting TRBD1. The junction had 2 bases not matched to a gene; V was cut back by 1 base and J by 8 bases. The CDR3 contains 13 residues. CDR1 KGHSH and CDR2 LQKENI come from the germline V gene.

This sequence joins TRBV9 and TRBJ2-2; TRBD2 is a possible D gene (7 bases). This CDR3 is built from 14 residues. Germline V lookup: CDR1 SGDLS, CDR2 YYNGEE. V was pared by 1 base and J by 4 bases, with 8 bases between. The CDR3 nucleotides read TGTGCCAGCAGCGTAAGGGGGGGCACCGGGGAGCTGTTTTTT. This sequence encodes CASSVRGGTGELFF. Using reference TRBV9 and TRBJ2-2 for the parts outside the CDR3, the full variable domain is DSGVTQTPKHLITATGQRVTLRCSPRSGDLSVYWYQQSLDQGLQFLIQYYNGEERAKGNILERFSAQQFPDLHSELNLSSLELGDSALYFCASSVRGGTGELFFGEGSRLTVL.

The CDR3 protein is CAISEGGNSNQPQHF. As DNA, the CDR3 is TGTGCCATCAGTGAGGGCGGCAATAGCAATCAGCCCCAGCATTTT. The chain carries TRBV10-3 and TRBJ1-5; D is undetermined. Trimming cost V 2 bases and J 0 bases, with 8 bases left between them. CDR3 length equals 15 residues. CDR1 is ENHRY, CDR2 SYGVKD, per germline.

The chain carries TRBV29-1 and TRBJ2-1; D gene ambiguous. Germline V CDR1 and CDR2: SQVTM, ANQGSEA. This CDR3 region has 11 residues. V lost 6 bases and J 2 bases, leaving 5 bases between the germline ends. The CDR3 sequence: CSVQTYNEQFF. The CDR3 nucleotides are TGCAGCGTCCAGACCTACAATGAGCAGTTCTTC.

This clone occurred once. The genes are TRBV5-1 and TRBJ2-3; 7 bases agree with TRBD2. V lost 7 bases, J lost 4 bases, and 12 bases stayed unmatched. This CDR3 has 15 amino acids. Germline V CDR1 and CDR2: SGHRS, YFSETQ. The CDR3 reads CASAPAAGVADTQYF. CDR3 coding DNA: TGCGCCAGCGCGCCCGCGGCGGGAGTTGCAGATACGCAGTATTTT.